This passage covers 22 T cell receptor beta chains from one sample sequenced in a study of vaccination and CD4 T cells after COVID-19. These receptors' targets are unknown. Cultured CD4+ T cell DNA was sequenced using the Oncomine TCR Beta short-read assay. MiXCR was run by TCRdb on the PCR reads, yielding one entry per CDR3 protein. The sample holds about 23,000 distinct CDR3 sequences, about 54% seen once. The treatment: approximately 10-day PBMC culture with coronavirus spike peptide pools or control peptides (ViraFEST assay). Sequenced sample: CD4+ T cells from blood, cultured in vitro. These receptors were collected from a human donor who had recovered from COVID-19.

CDR3 bases: TGTGCCAGCTCACCGAACAGGGGTACTGAAGCTTTCTTT. Translation: CASSPNRGTEAFF. This chain joins TRBV18 and TRBJ1-1; 7 nucleotides align to TRBD1. This CDR3 is 13 amino acids long. The J segment lost 5 bases and the V segment lost 3 bases, leaving 3 bases of the junction unmatched. The germline CDR1 and CDR2 sequences are KGHSH and LQKENI.

The V call is TRBV7-2, the J call TRBJ1-2; TRBD1 matches 7 bases. The junction had 8 bases not matched to a gene; V was cut back by 5 bases and J by 2 bases. Germline-derived CDR1 and CDR2 are SGHTA and FQGNSA. The CDR3 totals 15 residues. The CDR3 DNA sequence: TGTGCCAGCAGCCCGCAGGGACAGTTGAACTATGGCTACACCTTC. It is translated as CASSPQGQLNYGYTF.

This clonotype was counted once. The chain employs TRBV6-2 or TRBV6-3 and TRBJ2-7; maybe TRBD2 (6 bases). V was pared by 4 bases and J by 3 bases, with 10 bases between. CDR1 is MNHEY and CDR2 is SVGEGT in the germline V gene. This CDR3 is 13 amino acids long. The CDR3 sequence: CASSSAGSYEQYF. The CDR3 bases are TGTGCCAGCAGTTCCGCCGGGAGCTACGAGCAGTACTTC.

This clonotype was observed a few times. The rearrangement links TRBV6-2 or TRBV6-3 to TRBJ2-5, with TRBD2 matching over 8 bases. Trimming at V came to 5 bases and at J to 1 base, leaving 3 bases not matched to a gene. The CDR3 totals 14 residues. Per germline, CDR1 MNHEY and CDR2 SVGEGT. The CDR3 protein is CASSNGGAQETQYF. For the CDR3, the DNA is TGTGCCAGCAGTAACGGGGGGGCCCAAGAGACCCAGTACTTC.

This clonotype was detected only a few times. V and J are TRBV6-2 or TRBV6-3 and TRBJ1-5; 8 bases are shared with TRBD1. V gave up 6 bases and J gave up 3 bases; unmatched junction bases: 10. Germline lookup yields CDR1 MNHEY and CDR2 SVGEGT. The CDR3 covers 16 residues. CDR3 sequence: CASSPGGAVPNQPQHF. The CDR3 nucleotides are TGTGCCAGCAGCCCAGGGGGCGCGGTTCCCAATCAGCCCCAGCATTTT.

The V call is TRBV12-3 or TRBV12-4, the J call TRBJ2-1, with TRBD2 identical over 9 bases. Trimming removed 4 bases from V and 9 bases from J; junction bases left unmatched: 4. The CDR3 has 13 amino acids. CDR3 loop: CASSSLLAGEQFF. The DNA of the CDR3 is TGTGCCAGCAGTTCCCTACTAGCGGGTGAGCAGTTCTTC.

This chain connects TRBV30 to TRBJ1-5, with D tentatively TRBD1 (6 bases). Germline V gene sequence: CDR1 GTSNPN, CDR2 SVGIG (reference sequence). The V end was cut by 0 bases, the J end by 5 bases, with 14 bases between. The CDR3 contains 15 residues. The CDR3 protein is CAWSVGRGTYQPQHF. The DNA for the CDR3 is TGTGCCTGGAGTGTAGGGAGGGGGACTTATCAGCCCCAGCATTTT.

The CDR3 protein is CASSLLAETGGFGELFF. The CDR3, as DNA: TGCGCCAGCAGCTTGCTTGCGGAGACAGGGGGCTTCGGGGAGCTGTTTTTT. The J gene is TRBJ2-2, the V gene TRBV5-1; 10 bases align to TRBD1. The CDR3 has 17 amino acids. V lost 1 base to trimming and J lost 7 bases; unmatched junction nucleotides: 10. The germline V gene encodes CDR1 SGHRS and CDR2 YFSETQ.

The rearrangement links TRBV6-5 to TRBJ2-2; TRBD1 is a possible D gene (5 bases). The CDR3 has 13 amino acids. Trimming pared 0 bases from V and 7 bases from J, leaving 6 bases between. CDR1 and CDR2 from the germline V gene are MNHEY and SVGAGI. Here the CDR3 reads CASSYSQGGELFF. CDR3 DNA sequence: TGTGCCAGCAGTTACTCGCAGGGCGGGGAGCTGTTTTTT.

V is TRBV20-1 and J is TRBJ1-1, with TRBD1 matching 10 bases. Trimming took 5 bases from V and 4 from J; bases not matched to a gene: 4. The CDR3 extends over 13 amino acids. Germline V gives CDR1 DFQATT, CDR2 SNEGSKA (reference sequence). The DNA of the CDR3 is TGCAGTGCTCCCGGGACAGGGGCCACTGAAGCTTTCTTT. Its translation is CSAPGTGATEAFF.

There are a few counts of this clonotype. The rearrangement uses TRBV20-1 and TRBJ1-4; TRBD1 is a possible D gene (5 bases). The CDR3 is 15 residues long. V was pared by 0 bases and J by 4 bases, with 12 bases between. Germline V gene lookup returns CDR1 DFQATT and CDR2 SNEGSKA (reference sequence). The CDR3 DNA follows: TGCAGTGCTAGAGAAGTCGGGGCCCTTAATGAAAAACTGTTTTTT. Protein: CSAREVGALNEKLFF.

The genes are TRBV21-1 and TRBJ1-1. TRBV21-1 counts as a pseudogene. The CDR3 loop spans 14 amino acids. The DNA for the CDR3 is TGTGCCAGCAGCAAAGACCCAGGTTCTACTGAAGCTTTCTTT. It yields the protein CASSKDPGSTEAFF.

The chain links TRBV7-3 to TRBJ2-2; 9 positions match TRBD2. Germline values: CDR1 SGHTA, CDR2 FQGTGA. The CDR3 extends over 15 amino acids. V lost 1 base and J lost 5; bases outside the gene matches: 2. The CDR3 spells CASSLNLAGTGELFF. For the CDR3, the DNA is TGTGCCAGCAGCTTAAACCTAGCGGGGACCGGGGAGCTGTTTTTT.

This clonotype is labeled medium-sized (0.01 to 0.1%). The chain combines TRBV20-1 with TRBJ1-2, with D perhaps matching TRBD1 (6 bases). Trimming left V 6 bases short and J 5 bases short, with 16 bases between. CDR1 is DFQATT and CDR2 is SNEGSKA in the germline V gene (reference sequence). The CDR3 covers 13 residues. The CDR3 loop is CSASGTSRYGYTF. For the CDR3, the DNA is TGCAGTGCATCCGGGACATCCCGTTATGGCTACACCTTC.

The rearrangement joins TRBV20-1 to TRBJ1-6; no clear D gene. The CDR3 length is 15 residues. Germline V gives CDR1 DFQATT, CDR2 SNEGSKA (reference sequence). V was shortened by 3 bases and J by 0 bases, with 9 bases between the two germline ends. CDR3 residues: CSARQSGSYNSPLHF. The CDR3 DNA follows: TGCAGTGCTAGGCAGTCGGGCTCCTATAATTCACCCCTCCACTTT.

This clonotype was observed a handful of times. The V gene is TRBV6-1, the J gene TRBJ1-6, with TRBD1 matching over 7 bases. The ends lost 8 bases at V and 7 bases at J; junction bases unmatched: 8. The CDR3 runs 14 residues. Germline values: CDR1 MNHNS, CDR2 SASEGT. The CDR3 sequence is CASVPQGVNSPLHF. The CDR3 nucleotides read TGTGCCAGCGTTCCGCAGGGGGTGAATTCACCCCTCCACTTT.

This rearrangement joins TRBV7-2 to TRBJ1-2; 7 bases match TRBD1. There are 13 residues in the CDR3. CDR1 and CDR2 (germline): SGHTA, FQGNSA. Trimming removed 5 bases from V and 3 bases from J; junction bases left unmatched: 3. CDR3 region: CASSPGQYYGYTF. CDR3 sequence (DNA): TGTGCCAGCAGCCCGGGACAGTACTATGGCTACACCTTC.

V gene TRBV5-8 combines with J gene TRBJ1-2; maybe TRBD1 (6 bases). Trimming took off 0 bases at V and 4 bases at J, with 22 bases between the two ends. Looked up from germline, CDR1 is SGHTS and CDR2 is YDEGEE. The CDR3 has 18 amino acids. The CDR3 protein is CASSLGFGGQSRSYGYTF. As DNA, the CDR3 is TGTGCCAGCAGCTTGGGGTTCGGCGGACAGAGTAGGAGCTATGGCTACACCTTC.

This clonotype was recorded a few times. The V gene is TRBV7-2, the J gene TRBJ2-5; a possible D gene is TRBD1 (5 bases). With 1 base removed from V and 5 bases from J, the gap between germline ends came to 8 bases. Germline V CDR1 and CDR2: SGHTA, FQGNSA. The length of the CDR3 is 13 residues. The CDR3 DNA reads as TGTGCCAGCAGCTTAGGGCCAGGGGAGACCCAGTACTTC. It codes for CASSLGPGETQYF.

This sequence joins TRBV27 and TRBJ2-1; D gene uncertain. CDR1 and CDR2 (germline): MNHEY, SMNVEV (reference sequence). This CDR3 is built from 13 residues. V was clipped by 8 bases and J by 5 bases, with 13 bases between them. In DNA form, the CDR3 reads TGTGCCAGCGGCTTTGGACGGAACAATGAGCAGTTCTTC. It codes for CASGFGRNNEQFF.

This clonotype was detected a few times. The rearrangement joins TRBV20-1 to TRBJ2-7, with D possibly matching TRBD2 (5 bases). Deletions cut 4 bases from V and 5 bases from J, with 15 bases between. This CDR3 has 13 amino acids. Germline V CDR1 and CDR2: DFQATT, SNEGSKA (reference sequence). The CDR3 region is CSAIRPPGNEQYF. CDR3 coding DNA: TGCAGTGCTATAAGACCCCCGGGGAACGAGCAGTACTTC.

The rearrangement uses TRBV7-9 and TRBJ2-5; D unclear. The germline CDR1 and CDR2 sequences are SEHNR and FQNEAQ (reference sequence). Deletions cut 2 bases from V and 4 bases from J, with 5 bases between. CDR3 length: 12 residues. CDR3 in amino acids: CASSLNPETQYF. CDR3 in DNA: TGTGCCAGCAGCTTAAACCCAGAGACCCAGTACTTC.